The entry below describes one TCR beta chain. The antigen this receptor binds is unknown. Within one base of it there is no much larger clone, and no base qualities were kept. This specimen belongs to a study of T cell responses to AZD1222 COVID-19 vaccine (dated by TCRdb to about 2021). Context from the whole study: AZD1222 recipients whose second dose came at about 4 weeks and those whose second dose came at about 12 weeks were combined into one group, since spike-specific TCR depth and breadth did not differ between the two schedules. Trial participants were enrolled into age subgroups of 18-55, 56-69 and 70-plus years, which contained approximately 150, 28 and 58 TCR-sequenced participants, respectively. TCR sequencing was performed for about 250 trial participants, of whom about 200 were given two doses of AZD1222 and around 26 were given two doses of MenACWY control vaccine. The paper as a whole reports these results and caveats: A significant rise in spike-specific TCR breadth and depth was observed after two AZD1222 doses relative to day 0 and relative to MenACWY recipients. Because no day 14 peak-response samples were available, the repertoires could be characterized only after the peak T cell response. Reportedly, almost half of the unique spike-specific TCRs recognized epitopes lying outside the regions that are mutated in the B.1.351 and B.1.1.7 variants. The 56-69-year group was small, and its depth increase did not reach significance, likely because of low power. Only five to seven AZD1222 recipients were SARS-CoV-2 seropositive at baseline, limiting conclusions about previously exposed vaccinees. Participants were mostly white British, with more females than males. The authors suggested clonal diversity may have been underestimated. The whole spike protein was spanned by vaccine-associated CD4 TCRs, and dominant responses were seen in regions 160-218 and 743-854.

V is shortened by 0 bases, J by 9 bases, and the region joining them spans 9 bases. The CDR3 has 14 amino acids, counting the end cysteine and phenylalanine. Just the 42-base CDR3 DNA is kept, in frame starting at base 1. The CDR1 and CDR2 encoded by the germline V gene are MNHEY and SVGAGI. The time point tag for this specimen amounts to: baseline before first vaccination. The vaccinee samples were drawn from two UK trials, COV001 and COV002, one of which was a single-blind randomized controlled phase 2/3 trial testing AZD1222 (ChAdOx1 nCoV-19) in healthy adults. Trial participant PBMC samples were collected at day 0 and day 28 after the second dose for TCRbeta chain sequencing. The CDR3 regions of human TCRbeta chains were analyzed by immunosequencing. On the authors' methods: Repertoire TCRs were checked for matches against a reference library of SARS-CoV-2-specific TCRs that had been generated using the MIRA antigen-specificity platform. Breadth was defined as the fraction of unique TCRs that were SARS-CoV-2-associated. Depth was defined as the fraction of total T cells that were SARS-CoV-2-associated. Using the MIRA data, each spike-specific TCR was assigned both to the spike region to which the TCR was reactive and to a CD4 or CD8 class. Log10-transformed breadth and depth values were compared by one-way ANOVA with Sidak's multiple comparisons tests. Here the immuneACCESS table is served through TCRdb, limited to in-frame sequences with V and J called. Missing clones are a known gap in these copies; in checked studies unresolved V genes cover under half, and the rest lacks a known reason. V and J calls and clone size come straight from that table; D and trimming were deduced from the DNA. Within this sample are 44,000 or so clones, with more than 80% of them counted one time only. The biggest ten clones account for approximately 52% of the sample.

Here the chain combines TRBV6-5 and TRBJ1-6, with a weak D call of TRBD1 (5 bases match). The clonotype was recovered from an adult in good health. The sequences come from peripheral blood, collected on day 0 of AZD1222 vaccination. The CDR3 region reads CASSYSRGGSPLHF. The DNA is TGTGCCAGCAGTTACTCACGGGGCGGTTCACCCCTCCACTTT.